This T cell receptor beta chain came from a study of beta chain features in type 1 diabetes. Findings and caveats of the study: Across all four CD4+ subsets, people with type 1 diabetes showed modestly shorter TCRB CDR3s.

This clone was seen more than once but under ten times. Its target is not known. Germline trimming cut 4 bases from V and 10 bases from J; bases unmatched to any gene: 6. The CDR3 spans 14 residues. Germline loops: CDR1 SGHAT, CDR2 FQDESV (reference sequence). cDNA synthesis used the whole RNA isolate, giving expressed TCRB sequences. The data were produced by immunoSEQ multiplex PCR, yet TCRdb's version contains in-frame clones alone and is incomplete. Counted here are roughly 230,000 clones, roughly 10% occurring once; the ten biggest clones make up roughly 0.017%. The chain couples TRBV11-1 to TRBJ1-6, with 8 nucleotides matching TRBD1. The source of this sequence is a man in his thirties or forties with type 1 diabetes. The sample comprised naive CD4+ T cells from blood. Here the CDR3 DNA reads TGTGCCAGCAGCTACGACAGGGGATTGTCACCCCTCCACTTT. Protein sequence: CASSYDRGLSPLHF.